Below, 24 T cell receptor beta chains from the same sample are listed, as sequenced in a study of PD-1 blockade in classical Hodgkin lymphoma. Only in-frame clones appear in the TCRdb table, and some are missing; sequencing was by immunoSEQ multiplex PCR. The sample yields about 94,000 clones, 75% to 90% seen once. Patients all relapsed after autologous stem cell transplantation, and there was variation in brentuximab vedotin exposure. The sample was peripheral blood mononuclear cells (PBMCs), taken before the second cycle of nivolumab. The receptors here all came from a human donor with classical Hodgkin lymphoma.

The chain uses TRBV5-1 and TRBJ2-1, with 7 bases fitting TRBD1. The CDR3 is made up of 16 amino acids. Germline V lookup: CDR1 SGHRS, CDR2 YFSETQ. The J segment lost 2 bases and the V segment lost 0 bases, leaving 5 bases of the junction unmatched. CDR3 protein: CASSLEWTGTYNEQFF. DNA for the CDR3: TGCGCCAGCAGCTTGGAGTGGACAGGCACCTACAATGAGCAGTTCTTC.

The J gene is TRBJ2-5, the V gene TRBV7-9; D remains unclear. Trimming cost V 1 base and J 5 bases, with 8 bases left between them. CDR3 length equals 13 residues. Germline CDR1 SEHNR, CDR2 FQNEAQ (reference sequence). The CDR3 bases are TGTGCCAGCAGCTTAGAGGGATCGGAGACCCAGTACTTC. It is translated as CASSLEGSETQYF.

The chain uses TRBV2 and TRBJ2-2; D possibly matches TRBD1 or TRBD2 (5 bases each). Between the trimmed V and J ends, which lost 8 bases and 8 bases, there was a span of 12 bases. The CDR3 has 12 amino acids. Germline V gene lookup returns CDR1 SNHLY and CDR2 FYNNEI. The CDR3 region has the DNA TGTGCCAGCCTGGGGGAACCTGGGGAGCTGTTTTTT. This translates into CASLGEPGELFF. Together with reference TRBV2 and TRBJ2-2, the CDR3 gives the full variable domain: EPEVTQTPSHQVTQMGQEVILRCVPISNHLYFYWYRQILGQKVEFLVSFYNNEISEKSEIFDDQFSVERPDGSNFTLKIRSTKLEDSAMYFCASLGEPGELFFGEGSRLTVL.

The chain couples TRBV19 to TRBJ2-7; D is ambiguous. Germline V lookup: CDR1 LNHDA, CDR2 SQIVND (reference sequence). Trimming took off 5 bases at V and 6 bases at J, with 17 bases between the two ends. This CDR3 has 14 amino acids. CDR3 sequence: CASSDDAKGLEQYF. The DNA for the CDR3 is TGTGCCAGTAGTGATGATGCCAAAGGCCTCGAGCAGTACTTC. Together with reference TRBV19 and TRBJ2-7, the CDR3 gives the full variable domain: DGGITQSPKYLFRKEGQNVTLSCEQNLNHDAMYWYRQDPGQGLRLIYYSQIVNDFQKGDIAEGYSVSREKKESFPLTVTSAQKNPTAFYLCASSDDAKGLEQYFGPGTRLTVT.

The chain employs TRBV29-1 and TRBJ2-2; TRBD1 agrees at 9 bases. Per the germline V gene, CDR1 is SQVTM and CDR2 is ANQGSEA. V was clipped by 1 base and J by 5 bases; unmatched bases: 8. The CDR3 loop spans 16 amino acids. CDR3 coding DNA: TGCAGCGTTGAAGGCACAGGGGGCATGAGAACCGGGGAGCTGTTTTTT. Its protein is CSVEGTGGMRTGELFF.

V and J are TRBV4-1 and TRBJ1-5; 10 bases align to TRBD1. Germline trimming cut 2 bases from V and 7 bases from J; bases unmatched to any gene: 5. This CDR3 is built from 15 residues. Germline CDR1 is MGHRA and CDR2 is YSYEKL. The CDR3 loop is CASSQRQGAGQPQHF. The CDR3 DNA sequence: TGCGCCAGCAGCCAAAGACAGGGGGCTGGGCAGCCCCAGCATTTT.

This clone was recorded only once. The chain recombines TRBV29-1 with TRBJ2-1, with D hard to call. Germline V gene sequence: CDR1 SQVTM, CDR2 ANQGSEA. The V end was cut by 5 bases, the J end by 0 bases, with 5 bases between. There are 12 residues in the CDR3. For the CDR3, the DNA is TGCAGCGTTCAAAGCTCCTACAATGAGCAGTTCTTC. Translation: CSVQSSYNEQFF.

V and J are TRBV6-5 and TRBJ2-5; TRBD2 is a possible D gene (5 bases). Germline V gives CDR1 MNHEY, CDR2 SVGAGI. The CDR3 length is 14 residues. V lost 6 bases, J lost 5 bases, and 16 bases lay in between. The chain's CDR3 is CASSPLPEGETQYF. The CDR3 bases are TGTGCCAGCAGCCCCCTACCAGAGGGTGAGACCCAGTACTTC.

This clone was seen just once. The V and J genes are TRBV13 and TRBJ2-7, with 9 bases aligning to TRBD1. The V segment lost 5 bases and the J segment 6 bases; nucleotides outside the gene matches: 8. The CDR3 is 14 residues long. The germline gives CDR1 PRHDT, CDR2 FYEKMQ (reference sequence). In DNA, the CDR3 is TGTGCCAGCAGCCTACCGGGACAGGGCCTCGAGCAGTACTTC. This sequence encodes CASSLPGQGLEQYF.

The CDR3 nucleotides read TGTGCCAGCACCACTTACCTTATAGGGGGCGGCCCAAGTGTGACCCAGTACTTC. Protein sequence: CASTTYLIGGGPSVTQYF. The V gene is TRBV7-9, the J gene TRBJ2-5, with 7 bases matching TRBD1. CDR3 length: 18 amino acids. Germline V CDR1 and CDR2: SEHNR, FQNEAQ (reference sequence). The junction had 24 bases not matched to a gene; V was cut back by 7 bases and J by 7 bases. The full variable domain, rest sourced from reference TRBV7-9 and TRBJ2-5, is DTGVSQNPRHKITKRGQNVTFRCDPISEHNRLYWYRQTLGQGPEFLTYFQNEAQLEKSRLLSDRFSAERPKGSFSTLEIQRTEQGDSAMYLCASTTYLIGGGPSVTQYFGPGTRLLVL.

The chain links TRBV7-2 to TRBJ2-1; D may be TRBD2 (6 bases). V lost 3 bases to trimming and J lost 7 bases, with 13 bases between them. Germline V gives CDR1 SGHTA, CDR2 FQGNSA. The CDR3 sequence is 14 residues long. The CDR3 nucleotides are TGTGCCAGCAGCTTCGGGGGTTCCCGGAATGAGCAGTTCTTC. This translates into CASSFGGSRNEQFF. Full variable domain (rest looked up from reference TRBV7-2 and TRBJ2-1): GAGVSQSPSNKVTEKGKDVELRCDPISGHTALYWYRQSLGQGLEFLIYFQGNSAPDKSGLPSDRFSAERTGGSVSTLTIQRTQQEDSAVYLCASSFGGSRNEQFFGPGTRLTVL.

This clone showed up just a few times. V gene TRBV6-1 combines with J gene TRBJ2-3; D gene ambiguous. With 2 bases removed from V and 6 bases from J, the gap between germline ends came to 6 bases. The CDR3 has 12 residues. Germline values: CDR1 MNHNS, CDR2 SASEGT. CDR3 residues: CASSEWADTQYF. In DNA, the CDR3 is TGTGCCAGCAGTGAATGGGCGGATACGCAGTATTTT.

The chain is built from TRBV14 and TRBJ2-7, with D uncertain. The V and J ends lost 4 bases and 2 bases respectively, with 9 bases between them. There are 13 residues in the CDR3. CDR1 and CDR2 from the germline V gene are SGHDN and FVKESK. The CDR3 protein is CASSLLGAYEQYF. The CDR3 DNA follows: TGTGCCAGCAGCCTTCTAGGAGCCTACGAGCAGTACTTC.

This clone has only a few counts. The gene calls are TRBV28 and TRBJ2-7; D may be TRBD2 (6 bases). The V gene lost 3 bases and the J gene lost 2 bases, with 20 bases spanning the gap. Germline loops: CDR1 MDHEN, CDR2 SYDVKM. This CDR3 has 17 residues. CDR3 sequence reads: CASSFGTPGTYTYEQYF. Written as DNA, the CDR3 is TGTGCCAGCAGTTTCGGGACCCCTGGGACTTATACCTACGAGCAGTACTTC.

The chain recombines TRBV7-8 with TRBJ2-7; D uncertain. Trimming took off 7 bases at V and 4 bases at J, with 11 bases between the two ends. The CDR3 contains 12 residues. Germline CDR1 and CDR2: SGHVS and FQNEAQ. The CDR3 sequence is CASTPFGYEQYF. The CDR3 DNA reads TGTGCCAGCACCCCGTTCGGGTACGAGCAGTACTTC. The variable domain in full, with the rest retrieved from reference TRBV7-8 and TRBJ2-7, is GAGVSQSPRYKVAKRGQDVALRCDPISGHVSLFWYQQALGQGPEFLTYFQNEAQLDKSGLPSDRFFAERPEGSVSTLKIQRTQQEDSAVYLCASTPFGYEQYFGPGTRLTVT.

CDR3 protein: CASSKSYSNQPQHF. The CDR3 bases are TGTGCCAGCAGTAAGTCCTATAGCAATCAGCCCCAGCATTTT. V gene TRBV6-5 combines with J gene TRBJ1-5; D uncertain. The germline V gene has CDR1 MNHEY and CDR2 SVGAGI. The CDR3 has 14 amino acids. With 5 bases removed from V and 0 bases from J, the gap between germline ends came to 8 bases.

This chain links TRBV18 with TRBJ2-1; no reliable D call. In germline, CDR1 is KGHSH, CDR2 LQKENI. There are 16 residues in the CDR3. V was pared by 4 bases and J by 0 bases, with 13 bases between. CDR3 in DNA: TGTGCCAGCTCACAAAGTGTGGGAAGCTCCTACAATGAGCAGTTCTTC. Translation gives CASSQSVGSSYNEQFF.

By share, this clone counts as medium-sized (0.01 to 0.1%). V is TRBV7-6 and J is TRBJ2-1; 7 bases agree with TRBD2. The germline CDR1 and CDR2 sequences are SGHVS and FNYEAQ. The trim removed 5 bases at V and 1 base at J, leaving 5 bases unmatched. This CDR3 spans 15 amino acids. This CDR3 reads CASSPEAGSYNEQFF. The DNA for the CDR3 is TGTGCCAGCAGCCCCGAAGCGGGGTCCTACAATGAGCAGTTCTTC.

V gene TRBV28 combines with J gene TRBJ2-5; weak D call: TRBD2 (5 bases). V lost 8 bases and J 5 bases, leaving 9 bases between the germline ends. The CDR3 is made up of 11 amino acids. Germline CDR1 is MDHEN and CDR2 is SYDVKM. DNA for the CDR3: TGTGCCAGCGGCGGGTGGGAGACCCAGTACTTC. Its translation: CASGGWETQYF.

The table lists this clone with a count of one. The J gene is TRBJ1-2, the V gene TRBV5-8; 7 bases map to TRBD1. The CDR3 runs to 15 residues. With 4 bases clipped from V and 5 bases from J, the junction kept 11 bases outside the gene matches. The germline CDR1 and CDR2 sequences are SGHTS and YDEGEE. The CDR3 here is CASSQVPGQEYGYTF. CDR3 nucleotide sequence: TGTGCCAGCAGCCAAGTTCCCGGACAGGAGTATGGCTACACCTTC.

The chain uses TRBV10-3 and TRBJ2-7; the match to TRBD2 covers 13 bases. V trimming: 3 bases; J trimming: 5 bases; junction bases outside the gene matches: 16. CDR1 ENHRY and CDR2 SYGVKD come from the germline V gene. CDR3 length equals 19 residues. CDR3 coding DNA: TGTGCCATCAGTGACGCCCCCCCACTAGCGGGAGGGCCCTACAACGAGCAGTACTTC. Translated: CAISDAPPLAGGPYNEQYF.

A single count supports this clone. The chain employs TRBV6-5 and TRBJ1-1; the D is unclear. Deletions cut 2 bases from V and 1 base from J, with 11 bases between. CDR1 MNHEY and CDR2 SVGAGI come from the germline V gene. CDR3 length: 15 residues. The CDR3 sequence is CASSYTALGNTEAFF. The DNA for the CDR3 is TGTGCCAGCAGTTACACCGCTCTAGGGAACACTGAAGCTTTCTTT.

V usage is TRBV7-6 and J usage is TRBJ2-7; D gene ambiguous. Germline CDR1 reads SGHVS; CDR2 reads FNYEAQ. This CDR3 has 14 residues. V gave up 1 base and J gave up 1 base, with 8 bases separating them. CDR3 region: CASSLESGSYEQYF. The CDR3 DNA reads TGTGCCAGCAGCTTAGAGTCTGGATCCTACGAGCAGTACTTC.

The V call is TRBV13, the J call TRBJ2-1; 10 positions agree with TRBD1. The CDR3 contains 16 residues. The V and J ends lost 1 base and 10 bases, in that order; junction bases with no gene match: 10. CDR1 and CDR2 (germline): PRHDT, FYEKMQ (reference sequence). The CDR3 coding sequence is TGTGCCAGCAGCTTAGTACCGGGACAGGGGAGTCGGGAGCAGTTCTTC. Translating it yields CASSLVPGQGSREQFF. Based on the CDR3 plus reference TRBV13 and TRBJ2-1, the full variable domain is AAGVIQSPRHLIKEKRETATLKCYPIPRHDTVYWYQQGPGQDPQFLISFYEKMQSDKGSIPDRFSAQQFSDYHSELNMSSLELGDSALYFCASSLVPGQGSREQFFGPGTRLTVL.